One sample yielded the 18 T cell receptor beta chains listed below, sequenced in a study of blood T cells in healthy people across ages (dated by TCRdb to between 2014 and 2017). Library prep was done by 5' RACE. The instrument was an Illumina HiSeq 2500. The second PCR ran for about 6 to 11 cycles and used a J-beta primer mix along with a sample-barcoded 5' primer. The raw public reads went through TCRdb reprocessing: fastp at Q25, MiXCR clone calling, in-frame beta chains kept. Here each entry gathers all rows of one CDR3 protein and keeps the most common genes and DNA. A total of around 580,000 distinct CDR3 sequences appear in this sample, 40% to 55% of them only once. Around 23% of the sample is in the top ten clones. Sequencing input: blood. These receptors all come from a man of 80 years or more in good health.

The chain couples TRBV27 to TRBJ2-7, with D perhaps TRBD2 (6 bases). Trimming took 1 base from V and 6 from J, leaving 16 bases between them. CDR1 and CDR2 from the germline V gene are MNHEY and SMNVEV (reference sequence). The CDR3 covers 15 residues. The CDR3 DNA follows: TGTGCCAGCAGTTTATATACGTCGGGGGAGACCGAGCAGTACTTC. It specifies CASSLYTSGETEQYF.

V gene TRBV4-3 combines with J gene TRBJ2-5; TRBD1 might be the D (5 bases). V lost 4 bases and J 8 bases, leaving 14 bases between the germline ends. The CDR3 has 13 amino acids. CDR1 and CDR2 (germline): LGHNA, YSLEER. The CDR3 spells CASSPGSQLTQYF. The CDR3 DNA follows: TGCGCCAGCAGCCCAGGGTCTCAGCTAACCCAGTACTTC.

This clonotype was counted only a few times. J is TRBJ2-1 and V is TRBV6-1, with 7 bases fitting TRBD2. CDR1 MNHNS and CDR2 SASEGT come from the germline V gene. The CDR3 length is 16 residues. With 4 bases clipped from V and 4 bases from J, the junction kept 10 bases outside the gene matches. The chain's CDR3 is CASSAHLADLYNEQFF. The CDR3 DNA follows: TGTGCCAGCAGTGCACATCTAGCGGACCTTTACAATGAGCAGTTCTTC.

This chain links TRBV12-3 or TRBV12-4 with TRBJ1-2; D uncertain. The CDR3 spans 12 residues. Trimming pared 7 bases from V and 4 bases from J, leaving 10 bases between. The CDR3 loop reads CASTTRPYGYTF. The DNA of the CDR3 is TGTGCCAGCACCACCCGGCCCTATGGCTACACCTTC.

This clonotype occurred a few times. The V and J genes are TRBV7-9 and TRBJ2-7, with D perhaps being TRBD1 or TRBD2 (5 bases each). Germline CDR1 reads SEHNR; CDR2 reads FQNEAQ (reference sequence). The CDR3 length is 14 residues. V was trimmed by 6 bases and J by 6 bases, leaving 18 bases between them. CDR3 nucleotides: TGTGCCAGCAGGGAAAGGGGTTCCAGCGGCGAGCAGTACTTC. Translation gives CASRERGSSGEQYF.

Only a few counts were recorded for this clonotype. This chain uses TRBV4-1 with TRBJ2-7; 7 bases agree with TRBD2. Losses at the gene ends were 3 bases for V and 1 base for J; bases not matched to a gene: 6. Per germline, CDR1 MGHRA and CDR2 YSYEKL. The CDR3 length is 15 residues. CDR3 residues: CASSQPGLGSYEQYF. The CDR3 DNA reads TGCGCCAGCAGCCAGCCCGGACTAGGGTCCTACGAGCAGTACTTC.

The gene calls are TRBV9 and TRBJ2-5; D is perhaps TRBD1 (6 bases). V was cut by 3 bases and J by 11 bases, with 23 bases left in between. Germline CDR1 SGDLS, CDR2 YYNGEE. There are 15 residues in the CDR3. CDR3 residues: CASSGQGTSYNEQYF. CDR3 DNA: TGTGCCAGCAGCGGTCAGGGGACCTCCTACAATGAGCAGTACTTC.

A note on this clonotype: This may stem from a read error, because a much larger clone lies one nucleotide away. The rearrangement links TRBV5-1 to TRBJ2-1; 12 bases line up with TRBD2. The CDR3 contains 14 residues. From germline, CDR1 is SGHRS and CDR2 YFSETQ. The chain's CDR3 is CVSSLTSGSHEQFF. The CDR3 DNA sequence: TGCGTCAGCAGCTTGACTAGCGGGAGTCATGAGCAGTTCTTC.

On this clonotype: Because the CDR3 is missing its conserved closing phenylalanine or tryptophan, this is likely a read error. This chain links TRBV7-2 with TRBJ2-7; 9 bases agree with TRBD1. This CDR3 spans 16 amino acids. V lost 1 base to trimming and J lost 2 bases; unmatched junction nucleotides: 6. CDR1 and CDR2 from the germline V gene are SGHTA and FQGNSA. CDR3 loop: CASSLEHGTGTYEQYY. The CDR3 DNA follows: TGTGCCAGCAGCTTAGAGCACGGGACAGGGACCTACGAGCAGTACTAC.

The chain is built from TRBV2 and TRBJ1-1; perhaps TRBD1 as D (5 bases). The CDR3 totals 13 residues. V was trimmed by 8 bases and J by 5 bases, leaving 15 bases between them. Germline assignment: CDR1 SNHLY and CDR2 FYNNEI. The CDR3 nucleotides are TGTGCCAGCCAAGACAGAGCCCCGACTGAAGCTTTCTTT. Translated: CASQDRAPTEAFF.

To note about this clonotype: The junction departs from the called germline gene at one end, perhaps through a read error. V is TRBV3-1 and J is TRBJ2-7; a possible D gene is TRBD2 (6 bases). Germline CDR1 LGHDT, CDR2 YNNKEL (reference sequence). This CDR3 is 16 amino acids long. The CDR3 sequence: CANSQSSRGGSYEQYF. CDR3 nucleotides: TGTGCCAACAGCCAGTCTTCACGAGGAGGGTCCTACGAGCAGTACTTC.

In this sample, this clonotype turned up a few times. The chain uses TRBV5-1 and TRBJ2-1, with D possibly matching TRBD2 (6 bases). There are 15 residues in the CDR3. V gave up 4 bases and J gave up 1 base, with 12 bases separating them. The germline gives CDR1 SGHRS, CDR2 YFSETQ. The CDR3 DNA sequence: TGCGCCAGCAGCGAAAGCGGGCTATCCTACAATGAGCAGTTCTTC. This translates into CASSESGLSYNEQFF.

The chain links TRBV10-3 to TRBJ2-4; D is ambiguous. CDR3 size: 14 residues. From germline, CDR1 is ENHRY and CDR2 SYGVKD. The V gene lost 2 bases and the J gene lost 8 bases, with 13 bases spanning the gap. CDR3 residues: CAISEHGQSDIQYF. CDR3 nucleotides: TGTGCCATCAGTGAGCACGGCCAATCGGACATTCAGTACTTC.

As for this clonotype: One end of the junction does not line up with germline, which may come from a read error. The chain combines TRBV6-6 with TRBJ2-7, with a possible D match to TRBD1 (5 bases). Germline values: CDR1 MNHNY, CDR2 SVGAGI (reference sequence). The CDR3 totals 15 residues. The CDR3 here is CASSYSKTVTYGQYF. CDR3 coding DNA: TGTGCCAGCAGTTACTCCAAGACAGTAACCTACGGGCAGTACTTC.

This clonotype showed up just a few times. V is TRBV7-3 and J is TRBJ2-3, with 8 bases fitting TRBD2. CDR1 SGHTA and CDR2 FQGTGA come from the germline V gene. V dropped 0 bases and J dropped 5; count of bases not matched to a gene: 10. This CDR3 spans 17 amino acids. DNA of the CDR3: TGTGCCAGCAGCTTAACAGGGACCGGGGGGGCCCAAGATACGCAGTATTTT. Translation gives CASSLTGTGGAQDTQYF.

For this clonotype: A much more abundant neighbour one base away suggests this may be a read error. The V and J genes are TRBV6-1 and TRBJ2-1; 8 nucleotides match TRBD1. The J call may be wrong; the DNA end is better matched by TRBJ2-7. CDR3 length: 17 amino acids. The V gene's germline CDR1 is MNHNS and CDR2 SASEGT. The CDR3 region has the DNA TGTGCCAGCAGCCGGACAGGGCTCGGGAGCTCCTACAATGAGCAGTACTTC. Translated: CASSRTGLGSSYNEQYF.

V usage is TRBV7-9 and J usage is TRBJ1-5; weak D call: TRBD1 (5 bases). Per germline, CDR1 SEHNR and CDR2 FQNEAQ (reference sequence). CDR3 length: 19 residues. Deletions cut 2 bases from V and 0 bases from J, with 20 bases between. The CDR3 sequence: CASSLRRSIEGPSNQPQHF. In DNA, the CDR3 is TGTGCCAGCAGCTTAAGGCGGTCCATCGAGGGGCCTAGCAATCAGCCCCAGCATTTT.

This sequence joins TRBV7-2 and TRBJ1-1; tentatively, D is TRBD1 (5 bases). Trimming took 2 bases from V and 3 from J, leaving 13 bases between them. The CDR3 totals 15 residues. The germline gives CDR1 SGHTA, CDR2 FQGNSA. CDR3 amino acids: CASSLIGRVYTEAFF. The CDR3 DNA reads TGTGCCAGCAGCTTAATTGGCAGGGTGTACACTGAAGCTTTCTTT.